The 14 T cell receptor beta chains below all came from one sample that was sequenced in a study of T cells in Graves' hyperthyroidism and ophthalmopathy. Authors of the study amplified TCR beta CDR3 regions from RNA transcripts. HTBI primers were employed in a first-round RT-PCR of the TCR CDR3. TCRdb passed the multiplex PCR reads through MiXCR, listing each CDR3 protein once. The repertoire holds hundreds of thousands of distinct CDR3 sequences, with 35% as singletons. Sequencing was performed on blood. These receptors originate from a woman between 40 and 50 years old with Graves' hyperthyroidism.

Points on this clonotype: One end of the junction does not line up with germline, which may come from a read error. The V and J genes are TRBV7-2 and TRBJ2-3; TRBD1 matches 9 bases. The CDR3 is 16 amino acids. Germline V gives CDR1 SGHTA, CDR2 FQGNSA. DNA for the CDR3: TGCGCCAGCAGCCAATCCGGGACAGGGACGGGAGATACGCAGTATTTT. Amino acids: CASSQSGTGTGDTQYF.

This clonotype has a single count. The chain joins TRBV7-9 to TRBJ1-4; D is unclear. The CDR3 sequence is 16 residues long. Germline V lookup: CDR1 SEHNR, CDR2 FQNEAQ (reference sequence). V lost 5 bases to trimming and J lost 4 bases, with 17 bases between them. DNA for the CDR3: TGTGCCAGCAGCCCCACGGCGGTTAATCGTAATGAAAAACTGTTTTTT. Protein product: CASSPTAVNRNEKLFF.

Many counts were recorded for this clonotype. The CDR3 here is CSAQGNQPQHF. The CDR3 region has the DNA TGCAGTGCCCAGGGGAATCAGCCCCAGCATTTT. The chain combines TRBV20-1 with TRBJ1-5, with D perhaps TRBD1 (6 bases). Germline CDR1 and CDR2: DFQATT and SNEGSKA (reference sequence). V shed 6 bases and J shed 4 bases, with 7 bases lying between them. The CDR3 spans 11 residues.

The V and J genes are TRBV2 and TRBJ1-2, with TRBD1 as a possible D gene (5 bases). Germline-derived CDR1 and CDR2 are SNHLY and FYNNEI. This CDR3 has 14 residues. V lost 3 bases and J 3 bases, leaving 11 bases between the germline ends. CDR3 amino acids: CASSDSRGYYGYTF. The CDR3 region has the DNA TGTGCCAGCAGTGACAGTCGGGGGTACTATGGCTACACCTTC.

The chain employs TRBV12-3 or TRBV12-4 and TRBJ2-7, with 7 bases matching TRBD1. Germline trimming cut 6 bases from V and 2 bases from J; bases unmatched to any gene: 4. CDR3 length: 13 amino acids. CDR3 nucleotide sequence: TGTGCCAGCAGCAACCAGGGGGCCTACGAGCAGTACTTC. Translating gives CASSNQGAYEQYF.

About this clonotype: A much larger clonotype is one base distant, so this may be a read error. Because the CDR3 is missing its conserved closing phenylalanine or tryptophan, this is likely a read error. The gene calls are TRBV25-1 and TRBJ2-7; D is perhaps TRBD2 (5 bases). This CDR3 comprises 12 residues. CDR1 MGHDK and CDR2 SYGVNS come from the germline V gene. The CDR3 DNA reads as TGTGCCAACAGTGAATATATTGGGAGGCAGTACTCC. Translated, it gives CANSEYIGRQYS.

This clonotype was counted many times. This rearrangement joins TRBV9 to TRBJ2-3; D remains unclear. The CDR3 has 13 amino acids. Deletions cut 7 bases from V and 2 bases from J, with 11 bases between. The V gene's germline CDR1 is SGDLS and CDR2 YYNGEE. CDR3 in amino acids: CASGRLFTDTQYF. As DNA, the CDR3 is TGTGCCAGCGGACGACTGTTCACAGATACGCAGTATTTT.

The gene calls are TRBV14 and TRBJ2-5; the match to TRBD1 covers 11 bases. Trimming removed 2 bases from V and 5 bases from J; junction bases left unmatched: 10. Germline CDR1 is SGHDN and CDR2 is FVKESK. This CDR3 has 17 amino acids. CDR3 sequence: CASSQTRDRGGIETQYF. CDR3 bases: TGTGCCAGCAGCCAAACCCGGGACAGGGGGGGGATTGAGACCCAGTACTTC. The variable domain in full, with the rest retrieved from reference TRBV14 and TRBJ2-5, is EAGVTQFPSHSVIEKGQTVTLRCDPISGHDNLYWYRRVMGKEIKFLLHFVKESKQDESGMPNNRFLAERTGGTYSTLKVQPAELEDSGVYFCASSQTRDRGGIETQYFGPGTRLLVL.

The chain employs TRBV7-2 and TRBJ1-4; 11 positions agree with TRBD1. V lost 4 bases, J lost 7 bases, and 8 bases stayed unmatched. The CDR3 loop spans 16 amino acids. Germline V gene lookup returns CDR1 SGHTA and CDR2 FQGNSA. CDR3 protein: CASSYRGQGVGEKLFF. CDR3 nucleotide sequence: TGTGCCAGCAGCTACCGGGGACAGGGGGTCGGTGAAAAACTGTTTTTT.

V gene TRBV4-3 combines with J gene TRBJ1-5; TRBD1 matches 8 bases. CDR1 LGHNA and CDR2 YSLEER come from the germline V gene. With V trimmed by 1 base and J by 0 bases, 8 bases remained unmatched. The CDR3 extends over 18 amino acids. CDR3 protein: CASSQAWTGTYSNQPQHF. The CDR3 DNA reads as TGCGCCAGCAGCCAAGCCTGGACAGGGACGTATAGCAATCAGCCCCAGCATTTT.

On this clonotype: A read error may be the cause here, since a much bigger clone is one base away. The V gene is TRBV7-2, the J gene TRBJ1-3; D may be TRBD1 (5 bases). This CDR3 has 15 residues. Germline V lookup: CDR1 SGHTA, CDR2 FQGNSA. The CDR3 bases are TGTGCCAGCAGCTTATTGGGGGTCTCTGGAAACACCATGTATTTT. It encodes CASSLLGVSGNTMYF.

The V gene is TRBV7-2, the J gene TRBJ2-7, with D perhaps assigned TRBD1 or TRBD2 (5 bases each). The J call may be faulty, since TRBJ2-1 better matches the DNA end. The V gene's germline CDR1 is SGHTA and CDR2 FQGNSA. This CDR3 has 14 residues. The CDR3 bases are TGTGCCAGCACCCAGCCAGGGACGGCCGATGAGCAGTTCTTC. Its protein product is CASTQPGTADEQFF.

The V call is TRBV7-9, the J call TRBJ1-1, with a possible D match to TRBD1 (5 bases). There are 17 residues in the CDR3. Germline V gives CDR1 SEHNR, CDR2 FQNEAQ (reference sequence). V was trimmed by 6 bases and J by 4 bases, leaving 24 bases between them. The CDR3 loop reads CASRRIRGTGRFTEAFF. CDR3 nucleotide sequence: TGTGCCAGCAGACGTATACGGGGGACGGGACGTTTCACTGAAGCTTTCTTT.

This clonotype was recorded at least ten times. The rearrangement uses TRBV29-1 and TRBJ2-5, with D possibly matching TRBD2 (7 bases). Deletions cut 8 bases from V and 0 bases from J, with 19 bases between. The V gene's germline CDR1 is SQVTM and CDR2 ANQGSEA. The CDR3 length is 15 residues. DNA for the CDR3: TGCAGCTTAATTGGGGGGGGGCGGTACCAAGAGACCCAGTACTTC. It translates to CSLIGGGRYQETQYF.